Listed below are T cell receptor beta chains from one sample, sequenced in a study of Ad26.COV2.S vaccination and SARS-CoV-2 variants. Data came from immunoSEQ multiplex PCR; TCRdb stores just in-frame clones and leaves some out. The data contain some 640,000 clones, around 92% of them seen just once; the ten biggest clones take up 1.5%. Sequenced material: peripheral blood, taken in a trial of Ad26.COV2.S vaccine versus placebo. These receptors were taken from a person between 18 and 65 years old who received the Ad26.COV2.S COVID-19 vaccine or a placebo. Both conserved end residues are part of each CDR3. Fields, in order: V gene, clone size, D gene, J gene, CDR3 protein, CDR3 DNA. A D gene is named only where the DNA matches it firmly. Expanded clones are given a class, and other clones once, few, many or no size at all.

V gene: TRBV6-5
clone size: .
D gene: TRBD1
J gene: TRBJ1-3
CDR3 protein: CASSLTGVGNTIYF
CDR3 DNA: TGTGCCAGCAGCTTGACAGGGGTCGGAAACACCATATATTTT

V gene: TRBV5-4
clone size: .
D gene: .
J gene: TRBJ1-2
CDR3 protein: CASSFTGGGMTYGYTF
CDR3 DNA: TGTGCCAGCAGCTTTACTGGGGGGGGCATGACCTATGGCTACACCTTC

V gene: TRBV27
clone size: .
D gene: .
J gene: TRBJ2-7
CDR3 protein: CASSLAVGYEQYF
CDR3 DNA: TGTGCCAGCAGTTTAGCCGTTGGTTACGAGCAGTACTTC

V gene: TRBV7-9
clone size: .
D gene: .
J gene: TRBJ2-3
CDR3 protein: CASSLSGPGDTQYF
CDR3 DNA: TGTGCCAGCAGCTTAAGTGGGCCTGGGGATACGCAGTATTTT

V gene: TRBV19
clone size: .
D gene: TRBD1
J gene: TRBJ2-7
CDR3 protein: CASSIVQGAYYEQYF
CDR3 DNA: TGTGCCAGTAGTATAGTACAGGGGGCTTACTACGAGCAGTACTTC

V gene: TRBV12-3/TRBV12-4
clone size: .
D gene: .
J gene: TRBJ1-3
CDR3 protein: CAVAISGNTIYF
CDR3 DNA: TGTGCTGTAGCGATCTCTGGAAACACCATATATTTT

V gene: TRBV29-1
clone size: .
D gene: TRBD2
J gene: TRBJ2-5
CDR3 protein: CSVLAGGETQYF
CDR3 DNA: TGCAGCGTACTAGCGGGGGGTGAGACCCAGTACTTC

V gene: TRBV13
clone size: .
D gene: .
J gene: TRBJ1-1
CDR3 protein: CASSLEAGSNTEAFF
CDR3 DNA: TGTGCCAGCAGCTTAGAGGCGGGCTCGAACACTGAAGCTTTCTTT

V gene: TRBV18
clone size: .
D gene: .
J gene: TRBJ2-3
CDR3 protein: CASSPTNRDTQYF
CDR3 DNA: TGTGCCAGCTCACCAACAAACCGGGATACGCAGTATTTT

V gene: TRBV27
clone size: .
D gene: .
J gene: TRBJ2-2
CDR3 protein: CASSWGLYATGELFF
CDR3 DNA: TGTGCCAGCAGTTGGGGACTGTACGCGACCGGGGAGCTGTTTTTT

V gene: TRBV5-1
clone size: .
D gene: .
J gene: TRBJ1-1
CDR3 protein: CASMREGDTEAFF
CDR3 DNA: TGCGCCAGCATGAGGGAAGGGGATACTGAAGCTTTCTTT

V gene: TRBV6-6
clone size: .
D gene: TRBD2
J gene: TRBJ2-7
CDR3 protein: CASRVAGGGREQYF
CDR3 DNA: TGTGCCAGCAGGGTAGCGGGAGGAGGTCGGGAGCAGTACTTC

V gene: TRBV19
clone size: .
D gene: TRBD1
J gene: TRBJ1-2
CDR3 protein: CASSPRQGAVGANYGYTF
CDR3 DNA: TGTGCCAGTAGTCCACGCCAGGGGGCGGTCGGAGCTAACTATGGCTACACCTTC

V gene: TRBV4-3
clone size: .
D gene: TRBD2
J gene: TRBJ2-7
CDR3 protein: CASSQVQHRTSTPYEQYF
CDR3 DNA: TGCGCCAGCAGCCAAGTTCAGCATAGGACTAGCACCCCCTACGAGCAGTACTTC

V gene: TRBV2
clone size: .
D gene: .
J gene: TRBJ1-4
CDR3 protein: CASSGGPGDHNEKLFF
CDR3 DNA: TGTGCCAGCAGTGGAGGTCCGGGGGACCATAATGAAAAACTGTTTTTT

V gene: TRBV2
clone size: once
D gene: TRBD1
J gene: TRBJ1-1
CDR3 protein: CASNFPGGQGALGTEAFF
CDR3 DNA: TGTGCCAGCAATTTCCCGGGGGGGCAGGGGGCCTTGGGCACTGAAGCTTTCTTT

V gene: TRBV25-1
clone size: .
D gene: TRBD1
J gene: TRBJ1-5
CDR3 protein: CASSAGTGPHQPQHF
CDR3 DNA: TGTGCCAGCAGTGCTGGGACAGGACCCCATCAGCCCCAGCATTTT

V gene: TRBV7-9
clone size: .
D gene: .
J gene: TRBJ1-3
CDR3 protein: CASSLIQRGNTIYF
CDR3 DNA: TGTGCCAGCAGCCTTATTCAGAGGGGAAACACCATATATTTT

V gene: TRBV4-1
clone size: .
D gene: TRBD1
J gene: TRBJ1-5
CDR3 protein: CASSHPGQGVGQPQHF
CDR3 DNA: TGCGCCAGCAGCCACCCGGGACAGGGAGTCGGACAGCCCCAGCATTTT

V gene: TRBV2
clone size: .
D gene: TRBD1
J gene: TRBJ1-2
CDR3 protein: CASSAQGGNYGYTF
CDR3 DNA: TGTGCCAGCAGTGCCCAGGGGGGGAATTATGGCTACACCTTC

V gene: TRBV7-3
clone size: .
D gene: .
J gene: TRBJ2-3
CDR3 protein: CASSPTTSTDTQYF
CDR3 DNA: TGTGCCAGCAGCCCGACCACTAGCACAGATACGCAGTATTTT

V gene: TRBV12-3/TRBV12-4
clone size: .
D gene: .
J gene: TRBJ2-3
CDR3 protein: CASSPGAWDTQYF
CDR3 DNA: TGTGCCAGCAGCCCCGGGGCTTGGGATACGCAGTATTTT

V gene: TRBV6-5
clone size: .
D gene: TRBD2
J gene: TRBJ2-1
CDR3 protein: CASRWGGEVEQFF
CDR3 DNA: TGTGCCAGCAGATGGGGAGGGGAGGTTGAGCAGTTCTTC

V gene: TRBV19
clone size: few
D gene: .
J gene: TRBJ2-7
CDR3 protein: CASARETGSYEQYF
CDR3 DNA: TGTGCCAGTGCCCGGGAGACAGGCTCCTACGAGCAGTACTTC

V gene: TRBV5-1
clone size: .
D gene: .
J gene: TRBJ2-3
CDR3 protein: CASSLDSTTDTQYF
CDR3 DNA: TGCGCCAGCAGCTTGGACAGTACCACAGATACGCAGTATTTT